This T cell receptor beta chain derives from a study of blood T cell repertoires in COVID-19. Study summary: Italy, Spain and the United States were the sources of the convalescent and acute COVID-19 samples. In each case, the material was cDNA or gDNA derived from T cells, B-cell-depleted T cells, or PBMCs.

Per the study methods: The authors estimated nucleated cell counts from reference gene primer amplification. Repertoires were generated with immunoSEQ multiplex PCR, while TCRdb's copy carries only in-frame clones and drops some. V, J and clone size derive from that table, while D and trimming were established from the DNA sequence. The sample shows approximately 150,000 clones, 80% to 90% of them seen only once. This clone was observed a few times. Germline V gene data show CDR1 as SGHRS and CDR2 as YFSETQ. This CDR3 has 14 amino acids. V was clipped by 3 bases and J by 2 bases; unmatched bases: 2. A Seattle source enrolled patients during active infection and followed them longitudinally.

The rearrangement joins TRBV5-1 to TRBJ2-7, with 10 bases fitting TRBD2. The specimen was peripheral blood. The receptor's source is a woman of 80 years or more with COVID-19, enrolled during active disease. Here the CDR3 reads CASSWTSGTYEQYF. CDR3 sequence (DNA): TGCGCCAGCAGCTGGACTAGCGGAACCTACGAGCAGTACTTC. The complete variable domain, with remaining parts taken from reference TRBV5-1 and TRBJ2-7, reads KAGVTQTPRYLIKTRGQQVTLSCSPISGHRSVSWYQQTPGQGLQFLFEYFSETQRNKGNFPGRFSGRQFSNSRSEMNVSTLELGDSALYLCASSWTSGTYEQYFGPGTRLTVT.